This TCR beta chain was observed in a study of identical twins. TCRdb re-analysed the 5' RACE reads in MiXCR, keeping a single row per CDR3 protein. The sample has 200,000 to 250,000 distinct CDR3 sequences; roughly 7% are singletons. CDR3 length: 12 residues. V was clipped by 6 bases and J by 2 bases, with 10 bases between them. The germline CDR1 and CDR2 sequences are DFQATT and SNEGSKA (reference sequence). The same specimen was also included in a second study, on yellow fever vaccine responses in identical twins.

This TCR derives from a woman aged 18 to 35 in good health. Sequenced: memory (CD45RO+) T cells sorted from blood. The rearrangement uses TRBV20-1 and TRBJ2-5, with a weak D call TRBD2 (5 bases). DNA for the CDR3: TGCAGTGCCGGGGTGCAGCAAGAGACCCAGTACTTC. It encodes CSAGVQQETQYF.